A selection of T cell receptor beta chains follows, all from one sample in a study of shared clonotypes between healthy human individuals. The repertoire was sequenced with immunoSEQ multiplex PCR; TCRdb's copy has only in-frame clones and lacks some. The table lists hundreds of thousands of clones, roughly 95% of them singletons. The sequenced sample was naive CD8+ T cells sorted from blood. All receptors derive from a woman aged 25 to 45 in good health. CDR3s include the opening cysteine and the closing phenylalanine or tryptophan. The D gene is left open where the match is weak. Where a row states a size, it is once, few, many or the class of an expanded clone; other rows omit it.

cdr3_nt: TGTGCCAGCAGCTTTCGGGAGGACAATGAGCAGTTCTTC
cdr3_aa: CASSFREDNEQFF
clone_size: -
v_call: TRBV7-8
j_call: TRBJ2-1
d_call: TRBD2

cdr3_nt: TGTGCCAGCAGTTATGGGTTTACCCCCTATGGCTACACCTTC
cdr3_aa: CASSYGFTPYGYTF
clone_size: -
v_call: TRBV6-5
j_call: TRBJ1-2
d_call: -

cdr3_nt: TGTGCCAGCAGTAACCGGACAGCAAACACCGGGGAGCTGTTTTTT
cdr3_aa: CASSNRTANTGELFF
clone_size: -
v_call: TRBV2
j_call: TRBJ2-2
d_call: -

cdr3_nt: TGTGCCAGCAGTGTAGACGAGCGATGGAGCTCCTACGAGCAGTACTTC
cdr3_aa: CASSVDERWSSYEQYF
clone_size: -
v_call: TRBV2
j_call: TRBJ2-7
d_call: -

cdr3_nt: TGTGCCAGCAGTTTGACTAGCGGATCCTACGAGCAGTACTTC
cdr3_aa: CASSLTSGSYEQYF
clone_size: -
v_call: TRBV6-5
j_call: TRBJ2-7
d_call: TRBD2

cdr3_nt: TGTGCCAGCAGCCACAACAGTAGGGGTGGCTACACCTTC
cdr3_aa: CASSHNSRGGYTF
clone_size: -
v_call: TRBV28
j_call: TRBJ1-2
d_call: -

cdr3_nt: TGTGCCAGCAGCGGGAGCAATGGCGGGGAGCTGTTTTTT
cdr3_aa: CASSGSNGGELFF
clone_size: once
v_call: TRBV27
j_call: TRBJ2-2
d_call: -

cdr3_nt: TGTGCCAGTAGTATAGACCCGCTTAGAAACACCGGGGAGCTGTTTTTT
cdr3_aa: CASSIDPLRNTGELFF
clone_size: -
v_call: TRBV19
j_call: TRBJ2-2
d_call: -

cdr3_nt: TGTGCCAGCAGCTCTACTACTAGCCCTTCCTACAATGAGCAGTTCTTC
cdr3_aa: CASSSTTSPSYNEQFF
clone_size: -
v_call: TRBV5-4
j_call: TRBJ2-1
d_call: -

cdr3_nt: TGTGCCAACAGACAGAGTACCTCCTACGAGCAGTACTTC
cdr3_aa: CANRQSTSYEQYF
clone_size: -
v_call: TRBV2
j_call: TRBJ2-7
d_call: -

cdr3_nt: TGTGCCAGCAGCTTAAAATCTCCGGGACTAGGGCCCAATGAGCAGTTCTTC
cdr3_aa: CASSLKSPGLGPNEQFF
clone_size: -
v_call: TRBV7-8
j_call: TRBJ2-1
d_call: TRBD2

cdr3_nt: TGTGCCAGCAGCTTATGGGGACTAGCCCGTGAAAAGACCCAGTACTTC
cdr3_aa: CASSLWGLAREKTQYF
clone_size: -
v_call: TRBV7-8
j_call: TRBJ2-5
d_call: TRBD2

cdr3_nt: TGTGCCAGCAGTTACACTAGCGGAATATACAATGAGCAGTTCTTC
cdr3_aa: CASSYTSGIYNEQFF
clone_size: -
v_call: TRBV6-5
j_call: TRBJ2-1
d_call: TRBD2

cdr3_nt: TGTGCCAGCAGTTTGGACAGTGCCTCCACTGAAGCTTTCTTT
cdr3_aa: CASSLDSASTEAFF
clone_size: -
v_call: TRBV28
j_call: TRBJ1-1
d_call: -

cdr3_nt: TGTGCCAGCAGCCAGGCTTACAATGAGCAGTTCTTC
cdr3_aa: CASSQAYNEQFF
clone_size: -
v_call: TRBV4-2
j_call: TRBJ2-1
d_call: -

cdr3_nt: TGTGCCAGCAGTCGACGAGGCACCGGGGAGCTGTTTTTT
cdr3_aa: CASSRRGTGELFF
clone_size: -
v_call: TRBV27
j_call: TRBJ2-2
d_call: -

cdr3_nt: TGTGCCAGTAGTATAGATCTATACGGACTAGCGGGCACAGATACGCAGTATTTT
cdr3_aa: CASSIDLYGLAGTDTQYF
clone_size: -
v_call: TRBV19
j_call: TRBJ2-3
d_call: TRBD2

cdr3_nt: TGTGCCAGCAGCCCACAGAAGGGAGAAGGGGAAGCCTACGAGCAGTACTTC
cdr3_aa: CASSPQKGEGEAYEQYF
clone_size: -
v_call: TRBV14
j_call: TRBJ2-7
d_call: -

cdr3_nt: TGCAGCGTGGCCGGGACAGGCTACGAGCAGTACTTC
cdr3_aa: CSVAGTGYEQYF
clone_size: once
v_call: TRBV29-1
j_call: TRBJ2-7
d_call: TRBD1

cdr3_nt: TGTGCCAGCAGCTTGAGCCTCTCCTACGAGCAGTACTTC
cdr3_aa: CASSLSLSYEQYF
clone_size: -
v_call: TRBV5-6
j_call: TRBJ2-7
d_call: -

cdr3_nt: TGTGCCAGCAGCCAAGAAGGATGGCAACTGTTAGCTGGGACAGATACGCAGTATTTT
cdr3_aa: CASSQEGWQLLAGTDTQYF
clone_size: -
v_call: TRBV14
j_call: TRBJ2-3
d_call: -

cdr3_nt: TGTGCCAGCAGCTTAGAATATTCGAATGAGCAGTTCTTC
cdr3_aa: CASSLEYSNEQFF
clone_size: -
v_call: TRBV7-7
j_call: TRBJ2-1
d_call: -

cdr3_nt: TGTGCCAGCAGTTTATCGTTTCAGGGGACGATTTACGAGCAGTACTTC
cdr3_aa: CASSLSFQGTIYEQYF
clone_size: -
v_call: TRBV27
j_call: TRBJ2-7
d_call: -

cdr3_nt: TGTGCCAGTGTGAATGGCTACGAGCAGTACTTC
cdr3_aa: CASVNGYEQYF
clone_size: -
v_call: TRBV27
j_call: TRBJ2-7
d_call: -

cdr3_nt: TGTGCCAGCAGCTTATATGCAGGCGGGGATACGCAGTATTTT
cdr3_aa: CASSLYAGGDTQYF
clone_size: -
v_call: TRBV7-7
j_call: TRBJ2-3
d_call: -

cdr3_nt: TGTGCCAGCAGCGTTGCCCAAGGAGGGTCCCCGGGGGAGACCCAGTACTTC
cdr3_aa: CASSVAQGGSPGETQYF
clone_size: -
v_call: TRBV9
j_call: TRBJ2-5
d_call: -

cdr3_nt: TGTGCCAGCAGTTTGGGGGCTGGGGTGAACTCCAACATTCAGTACTTC
cdr3_aa: CASSLGAGVNSNIQYF
clone_size: once
v_call: TRBV27
j_call: TRBJ2-4
d_call: -

cdr3_nt: TGTGCCAGCAGCTTACGGGCAGGCCTTAAGCCCCAGCATTTT
cdr3_aa: CASSLRAGLKPQHF
clone_size: -
v_call: TRBV7-8
j_call: TRBJ1-5
d_call: -

cdr3_nt: TGTGCCAGCGGTCGGGGCGCAGATACGCAGTATTTT
cdr3_aa: CASGRGADTQYF
clone_size: -
v_call: TRBV5-6
j_call: TRBJ2-3
d_call: -

cdr3_nt: TGTGCCAGCAGTTTATGGGCTAGCGGGAGGGGAAATGAGCAGTTCTTC
cdr3_aa: CASSLWASGRGNEQFF
clone_size: -
v_call: TRBV27
j_call: TRBJ2-1
d_call: TRBD2

cdr3_nt: TGTGCCAGCAGCCTAGGACAGGGGAGGGATTCACCCCTCCACTTT
cdr3_aa: CASSLGQGRDSPLHF
clone_size: -
v_call: TRBV7-9
j_call: TRBJ1-6
d_call: TRBD1

cdr3_nt: TGTGCCAGTAGTATTCCCCCCCCCACAGGTGAGCAGTTCTTC
cdr3_aa: CASSIPPPTGEQFF
clone_size: -
v_call: TRBV19
j_call: TRBJ2-1
d_call: -

cdr3_nt: TGTGCCAGCAGCTTAGGGGTCCTCGGCTACACCTTC
cdr3_aa: CASSLGVLGYTF
clone_size: -
v_call: TRBV7-9
j_call: TRBJ1-2
d_call: -

cdr3_nt: TGTGCCAGCAGCCCCCAGGGTTCCGAGCAGTACTTC
cdr3_aa: CASSPQGSEQYF
clone_size: -
v_call: TRBV9
j_call: TRBJ2-7
d_call: -

cdr3_nt: TGTGCCAGCAGCCAAGAGATCAGGGGGAATCAGCCCCAGCATTTT
cdr3_aa: CASSQEIRGNQPQHF
clone_size: once
v_call: TRBV4-2
j_call: TRBJ1-5
d_call: TRBD1

cdr3_nt: TGTGCCAGCAGCTTAGTTGGGGGGAACACTGAAGCTTTCTTT
cdr3_aa: CASSLVGGNTEAFF
clone_size: -
v_call: TRBV7-3
j_call: TRBJ1-1
d_call: -

cdr3_nt: TGTGCCAGCAGCCACCTTGGGGGTATCGGCACCGGGGAGCTGTTTTTT
cdr3_aa: CASSHLGGIGTGELFF
clone_size: -
v_call: TRBV27
j_call: TRBJ2-2
d_call: -